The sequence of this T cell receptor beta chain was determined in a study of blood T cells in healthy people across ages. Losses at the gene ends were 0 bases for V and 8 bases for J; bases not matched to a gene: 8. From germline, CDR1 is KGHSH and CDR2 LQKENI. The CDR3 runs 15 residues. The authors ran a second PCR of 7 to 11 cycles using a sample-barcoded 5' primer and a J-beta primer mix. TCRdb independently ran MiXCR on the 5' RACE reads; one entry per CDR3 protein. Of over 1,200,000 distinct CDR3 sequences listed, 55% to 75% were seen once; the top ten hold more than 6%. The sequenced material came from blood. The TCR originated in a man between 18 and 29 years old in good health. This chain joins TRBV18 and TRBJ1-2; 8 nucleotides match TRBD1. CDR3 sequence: CASSPPLGQGPGYTF. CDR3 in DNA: TGTGCCAGCTCACCACCTCTCGGACAGGGTCCAGGCTACACCTTC.